Listed below are T cell receptor beta chains from one sample, sequenced in a study of OX40 agonist ivuxolimab in advanced cancers. Sequencing used immunoSEQ multiplex PCR; TCRdb keeps in-frame clones, though not all of them. This repertoire shows approximately 70,000 clones, roughly 80% found once; its top ten account for 1.5% to 2%. This specimen was CD4+ or CD8+ T cells sorted from blood, taken in a trial of the OX40 agonist ivuxolimab. The receptors were sampled from an adult with an advanced solid tumor such as melanoma, head and neck, liver or kidney cancer. Each CDR3 is given with its conserved first and last residue. A D gene is named only where the DNA matches it firmly. Clone size is shown for a subset of rows, as once, few, many or a class of expanded clone.

>TRBD2|NA|TRBJ2-2|TRBV7-3
TGTGCCAGCAGCCCCCGGGGGGGTAACGGGGAGCTGTTTTTT
CASSPRGGNGELFF
>NA|NA|TRBJ2-2|TRBV7-2
TGTGCCAGCAGCCAAGCAGGGGATCCCGGGGAGCTGTTTTTT
CASSQAGDPGELFF
>NA|once|TRBJ1-2|TRBV14
TGTGCCAGCAGCCAAGGACTCAGGAACTATGGCTACACCTTC
CASSQGLRNYGYTF
>NA|few|TRBJ2-5|TRBV19
TGTGCCAGTAGTGTCCAAGAGACCCAGTACTTC
CASSVQETQYF
>TRBD1|NA|TRBJ1-6|TRBV5-1
TGCGCCAGCAGCTCGATACCGGGGACAGGGAATTCACCCCTCCACTTT
CASSSIPGTGNSPLHF
>TRBD2|NA|TRBJ2-7|TRBV4-1
TGCGCCAGCAGCCAAGAGAGACTAGCGGGCTACGAGCAGTACTTC
CASSQERLAGYEQYF
>NA|NA|TRBJ2-7|TRBV19
TGTGCCAGTAGTATCGTTCTGCTAGGCGAGCAGTACTTC
CASSIVLLGEQYF
>TRBD1|NA|TRBJ1-2|TRBV5-4
TGTGCCAGCAGCGCGCCGGGACAGGGGTTGGGGGGCTACACCTTC
CASSAPGQGLGGYTF
>TRBD1|NA|TRBJ1-5|TRBV30
TGTGCCTGGAGCACAGGGACAGGGAGGCAGCCCCAGCATTTT
CAWSTGTGRQPQHF
>TRBD1|NA|TRBJ1-2|TRBV5-1
TGCGCCAGCAGCTTGTCACCGGACAGGCTCTATGGCTACACCTTC
CASSLSPDRLYGYTF
>NA|few|TRBJ1-2|TRBV6-5
TGTGCCAGCAGTTATCAGGGCAGGGGCACGGCTGGCTACACCTTC
CASSYQGRGTAGYTF
>NA|NA|TRBJ2-5|TRBV5-1
TGCGCCAGCAGCTTGAGGGGGTCCCAAGAGACCCAGTACTTC
CASSLRGSQETQYF
>TRBD1|NA|TRBJ1-2|TRBV5-1
TGCGCCAGCAGCGGGGGTTACAGGGGTTGGCTTAACTATGGCTACACCTTC
CASSGGYRGWLNYGYTF
>TRBD2|NA|TRBJ2-5|TRBV10-3
TGTGCCATCAGTGCTAGGACTAGCGGGGGGGTCGGAAAGACCCAGTACTTC
CAISARTSGGVGKTQYF